A single TCR beta chain is shown here with its context. This sample is drawn from a study of blood T cell repertoires in COVID-19. Trimming stripped 0 bases from V and 10 bases from J, with 7 bases between. The length of the CDR3 is 12 residues. From germline, CDR1 is MNHEY and CDR2 SVGAGI. As handled by the study authors: Quantification of nucleated cells was approximated via reference gene primer amplification. Assay used: immunoSEQ multiplex PCR; TCRdb lists only in-frame clones, some missing. V and J calls and clone size are given by that table; D and trimming were obtained from the DNA. This sample has roughly 70,000 clones; about 86% occur once, and the top ten carry about 4.4%.

The J gene is TRBJ2-1, the V gene TRBV6-5; TRBD1 might be the D (6 bases). This sequence was found in a woman aged 60 to 75 with acute or convalescent COVID-19. Input material: peripheral blood. For the CDR3, the DNA is TGTGCCAGCAGTTACTCGACAGGAGAGCAGTTCTTC. Translated: CASSYSTGEQFF.